This T cell receptor beta chain was observed in a study of T cells expressing NK-cell markers. Per germline, CDR1 DFQATT and CDR2 SNEGSKA (reference sequence). The CDR3 totals 17 residues. Overall study findings and caveats: Top CD8+ clonotypes included the dominant CD3+CD56+NKG2C+ clonotypes in six donors.

After re-calling the 5' RACE reads, TCRdb lists one entry per CDR3 protein, DNA absent. The sample table sets out 300,000 to 500,000 distinct CDR3 sequences. In terms of frequency, this clonotype is medium-sized. Its matching antigen is unknown. The source material was blood T cells: a sorted CD56 or NKG2C T cell subset, CD4+ or CD8+ T cells, or bulk PBMC T cells (not recorded which). The clonotype was recovered from a woman aged 45-65 years in good health. The V and J genes are TRBV20-1 and TRBJ2-2; TCRdb picks TRBD2, but there is no DNA to check that call. CDR3 region: CSARDDMRGGDTGELFF.